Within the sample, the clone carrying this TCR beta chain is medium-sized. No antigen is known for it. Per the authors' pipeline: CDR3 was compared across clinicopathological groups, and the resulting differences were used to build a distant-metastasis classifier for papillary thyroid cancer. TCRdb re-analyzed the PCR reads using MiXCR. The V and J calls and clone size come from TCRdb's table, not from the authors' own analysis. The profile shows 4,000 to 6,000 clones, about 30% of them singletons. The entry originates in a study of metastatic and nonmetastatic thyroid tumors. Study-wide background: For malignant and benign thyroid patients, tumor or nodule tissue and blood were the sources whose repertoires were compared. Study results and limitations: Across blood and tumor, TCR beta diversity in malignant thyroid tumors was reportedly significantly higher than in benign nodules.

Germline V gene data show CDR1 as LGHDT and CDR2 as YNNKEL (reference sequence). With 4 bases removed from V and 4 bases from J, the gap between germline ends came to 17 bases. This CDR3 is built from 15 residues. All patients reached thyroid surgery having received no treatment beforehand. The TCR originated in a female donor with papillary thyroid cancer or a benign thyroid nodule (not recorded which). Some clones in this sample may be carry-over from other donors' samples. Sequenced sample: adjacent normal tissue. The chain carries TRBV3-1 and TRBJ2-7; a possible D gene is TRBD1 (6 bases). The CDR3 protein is CASSLGQRTLYEQYF. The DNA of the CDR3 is TGTGCCAGCAGCCTCGGACAGAGAACCCTTTACGAGCAGTACTTC.